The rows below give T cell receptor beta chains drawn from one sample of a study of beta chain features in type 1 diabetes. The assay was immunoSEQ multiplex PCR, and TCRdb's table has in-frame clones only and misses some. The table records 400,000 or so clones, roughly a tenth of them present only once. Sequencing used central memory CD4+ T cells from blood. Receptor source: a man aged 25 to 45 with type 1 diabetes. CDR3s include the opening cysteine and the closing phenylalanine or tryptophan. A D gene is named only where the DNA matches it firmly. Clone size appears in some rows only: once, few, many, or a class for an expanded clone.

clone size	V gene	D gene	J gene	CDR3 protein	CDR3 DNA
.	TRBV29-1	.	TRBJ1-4	CSVAQRTNEKLFF	TGCAGCGTTGCGCAACGGACGAATGAAAAACTGTTTTTT
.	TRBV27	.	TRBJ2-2	CASRRDSGRTGELFF	TGTGCCAGCAGGCGGGACAGCGGGAGAACCGGGGAGCTGTTTTTT
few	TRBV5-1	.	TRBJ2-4	CASRLASGNIQYF	TGCGCCAGCAGGTTAGCGTCGGGCAACATTCAGTACTTC
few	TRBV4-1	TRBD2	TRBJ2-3	CASSLERDGFTQYF	TGCGCCAGCAGCCTCGAGCGGGACGGGTTTACGCAGTATTTT
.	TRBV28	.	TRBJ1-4	CASSSAAGAPEKLFF	TGTGCCAGCAGTTCCGCGGCCGGGGCCCCCGAAAAACTGTTTTTT
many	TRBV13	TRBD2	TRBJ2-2	CASSSSGRVNTGELFF	TGTGCCAGCAGCTCTAGCGGGAGGGTGAACACCGGGGAGCTGTTTTTT
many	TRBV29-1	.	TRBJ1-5	CSVWTVHQPQHF	TGCAGCGTTTGGACAGTCCATCAGCCCCAGCATTTT
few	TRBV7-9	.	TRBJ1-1	CASSPARVDTEAFF	TGTGCCAGCAGTCCAGCACGGGTGGACACTGAAGCTTTCTTT
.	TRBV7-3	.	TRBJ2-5	CASSVGLETQYF	TGTGCCAGCAGCGTGGGACTGGAGACCCAGTACTTC
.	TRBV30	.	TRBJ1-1	CAWSNIMNTEAFF	TGTGCCTGGAGTAACATCATGAACACTGAAGCTTTCTTT
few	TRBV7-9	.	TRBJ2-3	CASSLVGVPHRDTQYF	TGTGCCAGCAGCTTAGTAGGGGTCCCTCACAGAGATACGCAGTATTTT
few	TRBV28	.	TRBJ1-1	CASFGFMNTEAFF	TGTGCCAGTTTCGGGTTCATGAACACTGAAGCTTTCTTT
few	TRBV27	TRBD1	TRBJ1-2	CASRLGQLANYGYTF	TGTGCCAGCAGACTGGGACAGTTAGCTAACTATGGCTACACCTTC
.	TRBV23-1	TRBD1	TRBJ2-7	CASSRRDRVGEQYF	TGCGCCAGCAGTCGCCGGGACAGGGTGGGCGAGCAGTACTTC
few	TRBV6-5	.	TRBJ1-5	CASSPSAGNQPQHF	TGTGCCAGCAGCCCCAGCGCGGGCAATCAGCCCCAGCATTTT
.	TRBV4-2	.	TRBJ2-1	CASSQVEGGNEQFF	TGTGCCAGCAGCCAAGTCGAGGGGGGGAATGAGCAGTTCTTC
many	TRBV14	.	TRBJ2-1	CASSSFSSYNEQFF	TGTGCCAGCAGCAGCTTTAGCTCCTACAATGAGCAGTTCTTC
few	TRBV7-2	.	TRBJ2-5	CASSSLRQETQYF	TGTGCCAGCAGCTCGTTACGCCAAGAGACCCAGTACTTC
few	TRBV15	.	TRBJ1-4	CATSRDLGTTATNEKLFF	TGTGCCACCAGCAGAGATTTGGGTACCACGGCAACTAATGAAAAACTGTTTTTT
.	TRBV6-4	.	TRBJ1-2	CASSSAGYGYTF	TGTGCCAGCAGTTCGGCAGGGTATGGCTACACCTTC
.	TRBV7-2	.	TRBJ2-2	CASSEQVSNTGELFF	TGTGCCAGCAGCGAACAGGTCTCGAACACCGGGGAGCTGTTTTTT
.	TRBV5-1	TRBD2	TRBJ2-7	CASSPGTSGGYEQYF	TGCGCCAGCAGCCCGGGGACTAGCGGAGGCTACGAGCAGTACTTC
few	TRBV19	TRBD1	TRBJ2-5	CASTGTVSQETQYF	TGTGCCAGCACCGGGACAGTAAGTCAAGAGACCCAGTACTTC
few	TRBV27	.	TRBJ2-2	CASSFEGGELFF	TGTGCCAGCAGTTTTGAGGGCGGGGAGCTGTTTTTT
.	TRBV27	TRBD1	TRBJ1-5	CASSRQGNAAQPQHF	TGTGCCAGCAGCCGACAGGGGAACGCGGCTCAGCCCCAGCATTTT
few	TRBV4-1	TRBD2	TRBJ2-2	CASSQDAGTSGRIGELFF	TGCGCCAGCAGCCAAGACGCTGGGACTAGCGGGAGAATCGGGGAGCTGTTTTTT
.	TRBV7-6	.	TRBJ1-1	CASSPDENTEAFF	TGTGCCAGCAGCCCTGACGAGAACACTGAAGCTTTCTTT
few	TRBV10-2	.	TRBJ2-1	CASRTWGNHDYNEQFF	TGCGCCAGCAGGACGTGGGGTAACCACGACTACAATGAGCAGTTCTTC
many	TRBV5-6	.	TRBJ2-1	CASGSGFSYNEQFF	TGTGCCAGCGGTAGCGGCTTCTCCTACAATGAGCAGTTCTTC
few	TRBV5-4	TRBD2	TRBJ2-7	CASSLGGGSSYEQYF	TGTGCCAGCAGCTTGGGCGGGGGGAGCTCCTACGAGCAGTACTTC
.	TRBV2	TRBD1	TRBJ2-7	CASSMDRDEQYF	TGTGCCAGCAGTATGGACAGGGACGAGCAGTACTTC
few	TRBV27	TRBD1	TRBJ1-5	CARDRCDRVHPNQPQHF	TGTGCCAGAGACCGATGTGACAGGGTTCACCCGAATCAGCCCCAGCATTTT
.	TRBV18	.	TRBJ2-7	CASSVGGDSYEQYF	TGTGCCAGCTCGGTGGGGGGCGACTCCTACGAGCAGTACTTC
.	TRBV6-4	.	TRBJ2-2	CASRRIHDTGELFF	TGTGCCAGCAGACGTATTCATGACACCGGGGAGCTGTTTTTT
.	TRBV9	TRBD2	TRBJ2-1	CASSVAVGLAFVQFF	TGTGCCAGCAGCGTAGCGGTAGGACTAGCCTTCGTGCAGTTCTTC
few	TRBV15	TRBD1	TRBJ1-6	CATSRDSDRRFKSPLHF	TGTGCCACCAGCAGAGATTCGGACAGGAGGTTCAAATCACCCCTCCACTTT
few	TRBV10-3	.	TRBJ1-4	CALRETAKLFF	TGTGCCCTCAGGGAGACTGCAAAACTGTTTTTT
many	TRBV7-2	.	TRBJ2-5	CASSLDQWTQYF	TGTGCCAGCAGCTTAGATCAGTGGACCCAGTACTTC
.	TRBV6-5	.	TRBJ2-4	CASSESGGSDIQYF	TGTGCCAGCAGTGAAAGCGGCGGGTCTGACATTCAGTACTTC
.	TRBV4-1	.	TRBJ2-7	CASSQALVGAYEQYF	TGCGCCAGCAGCCAAGCTTTAGTAGGGGCTTACGAGCAGTACTTC
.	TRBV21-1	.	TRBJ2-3	CASSKMRGFSRVDTQYF	TGTGCCAGCAGCAAAATGAGGGGGTTTTCTAGGGTGGATACGCAGTATTTT
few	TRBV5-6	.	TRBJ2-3	CASSSVDTQYF	TGTGCCAGCAGCTCTGTAGATACGCAGTATTTT
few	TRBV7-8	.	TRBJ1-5	CASSLRSLGADQPQHF	TGTGCCAGCAGCCTTCGTTCCTTAGGGGCCGATCAGCCCCAGCATTTT
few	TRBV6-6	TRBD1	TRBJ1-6	CASSPRDRSPLHF	TGTGCCAGCAGTCCGCGGGACAGATCACCCCTCCACTTT
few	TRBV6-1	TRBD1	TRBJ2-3	CASSELGRGLFADTQYF	TGTGCCAGCAGTGAACTGGGCAGGGGGTTATTTGCAGATACGCAGTATTTT
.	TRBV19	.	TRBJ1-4	CASHWRRPAHNEKLFF	TGTGCCAGCCACTGGCGCAGACCTGCCCATAATGAAAAACTGTTTTTT
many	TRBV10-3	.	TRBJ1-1	CAISGVNTEAFF	TGTGCCATCAGTGGGGTGAACACTGAAGCTTTCTTT
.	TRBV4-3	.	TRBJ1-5	CASSQVGEHGGQPQHF	TGCGCCAGCAGCCAAGTGGGGGAGCACGGCGGTCAGCCCCAGCATTTT
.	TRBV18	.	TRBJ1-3	CASSPPAAGNTIYF	TGTGCCAGCTCACCACCGGCAGCTGGAAACACCATATATTTT
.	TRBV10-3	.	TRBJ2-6	CASYGGSNVLTF	TGTGCCAGCTATGGGGGGTCCAACGTCCTGACTTTC
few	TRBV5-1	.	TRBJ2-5	CASSLGGPGAGTQYF	TGCGCCAGCAGCTTGGGCGGTCCGGGAGCGGGGACCCAGTACTTC
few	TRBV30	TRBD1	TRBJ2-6	CAWSIGTAGANVLTF	TGTGCCTGGAGTATTGGGACAGCTGGGGCCAACGTCCTGACTTTC
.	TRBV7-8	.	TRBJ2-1	CASSLATVYNEQFF	TGTGCCAGCAGCTTAGCGACAGTTTACAATGAGCAGTTCTTC
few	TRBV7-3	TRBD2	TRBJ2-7	CASSPRLAEGYEQYF	TGTGCCAGCAGCCCGCGACTAGCGGAGGGGTACGAGCAGTACTTC
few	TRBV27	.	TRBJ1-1	CASSQADRSKAFF	TGTGCCAGCAGTCAAGCCGACAGGTCTAAGGCTTTCTTT
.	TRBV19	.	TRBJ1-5	CALMERGAPNQPQHF	TGTGCCCTGATGGAACGGGGGGCCCCGAATCAGCCCCAGCATTTT
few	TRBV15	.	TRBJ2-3	CATLRQGSDTQYF	TGTGCCACGCTACGGCAGGGGTCAGATACGCAGTATTTT
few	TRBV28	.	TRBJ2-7	CASLSATGGLYEQYF	TGTGCCAGCCTCAGCGCCACAGGAGGATTATACGAGCAGTACTTC
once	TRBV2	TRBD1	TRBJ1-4	CASSRDRGREKLFF	TGTGCCAGCAGTAGAGACAGGGGTAGGGAAAAACTGTTTTTT
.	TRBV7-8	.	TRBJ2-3	CASSPLRRRQYF	TGTGCCAGCAGCCCCCTCCGGAGGAGGCAGTATTTT